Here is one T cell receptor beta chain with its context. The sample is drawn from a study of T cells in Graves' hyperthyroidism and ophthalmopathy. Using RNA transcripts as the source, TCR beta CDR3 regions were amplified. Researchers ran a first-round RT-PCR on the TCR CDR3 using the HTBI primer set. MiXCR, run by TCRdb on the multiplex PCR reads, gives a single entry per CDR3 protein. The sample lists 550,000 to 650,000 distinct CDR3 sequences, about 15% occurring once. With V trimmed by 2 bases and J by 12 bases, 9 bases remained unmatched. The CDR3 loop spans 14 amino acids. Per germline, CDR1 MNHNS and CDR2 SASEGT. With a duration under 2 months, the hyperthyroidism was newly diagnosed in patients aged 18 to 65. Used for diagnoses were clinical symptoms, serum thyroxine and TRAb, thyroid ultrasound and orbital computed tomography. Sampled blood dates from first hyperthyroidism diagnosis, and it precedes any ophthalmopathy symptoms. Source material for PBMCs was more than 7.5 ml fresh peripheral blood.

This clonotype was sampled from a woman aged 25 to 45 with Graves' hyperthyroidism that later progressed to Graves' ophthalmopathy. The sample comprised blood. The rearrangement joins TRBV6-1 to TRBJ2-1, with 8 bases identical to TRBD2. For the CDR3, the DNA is TGTGCCAGCAGTGAAACGCGAGCGGGAGAGGGGCAGTTCTTC. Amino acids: CASSETRAGEGQFF.